This T cell receptor beta chain was sequenced during a study of blood T cell repertoires in COVID-19. About the study: Acute and convalescent COVID-19 samples came from the United States, Italy and Spain. Sources were T cells, B-cell-depleted T cells, or PBMCs; the material itself was cDNA or gDNA.

This CDR3 contains 15 residues. The V segment lost 0 bases and the J segment 7 bases; nucleotides outside the gene matches: 11. From germline, CDR1 is GTSNPN and CDR2 SVGIG (reference sequence). Per the study methods: Amplifying reference gene primers gave estimates of nucleated cell counts. Sequencing was performed with immunoSEQ multiplex PCR; in TCRdb, only in-frame clones are kept and a portion is missing. The V and J calls and the clone size are those of that table, but D and trimming were determined from the DNA. The sample includes about 260,000 clones, roughly 90% seen only once; the top ten take 0.7%.

The sample taken for sequencing was peripheral blood. The clonotype comes from a human donor in a cohort sampled during active COVID-19. The chain combines TRBV30 with TRBJ2-7, with 8 bases fitting TRBD1. The CDR3 DNA sequence: TGTGCCTGGAGTGTACGCGGTGACAGGGGCTTTGAGCAGTACTTC. It codes for CAWSVRGDRGFEQYF. The full variable domain, completed using reference TRBV30 and TRBJ2-7, is SQTIHQWPATLVQPVGSPLSLECTVEGTSNPNLYWYRQAAGRGLQLLFYSVGIGQISSEVPQNLSASRPQDRQFILSSKKLLLSDSGFYLCAWSVRGDRGFEQYFGPGTRLTVT.